These 15 T cell receptor beta chains were all obtained from the same sample, sequenced in a study of vaccination and CD4 T cells after COVID-19. MiXCR was run by TCRdb on the PCR reads, yielding one entry per CDR3 protein. In the table there are about 20,000 distinct CDR3 sequences, around 60% of which are singletons. The material was CD4+ T cells from blood, obtained before SARS-CoV-2 vaccination. All receptors come from a human donor who had recovered from COVID-19.

Only a few counts were recorded for this clonotype. The chain is built from TRBV7-8 and TRBJ2-2; D remains ambiguous. The CDR3 consists of 14 residues. With 3 bases removed from V and 0 bases from J, the gap between germline ends came to 5 bases. Germline values: CDR1 SGHVS, CDR2 FQNEAQ. This CDR3 is CASSLTANTGELFF. The CDR3 region has the DNA TGTGCCAGCAGCTTGACTGCGAACACCGGGGAGCTGTTTTTT.

This clonotype appeared a few times. The chain combines TRBV20-1 with TRBJ2-3; 10 bases are shared with TRBD2. The CDR3 totals 15 residues. Unmatched junction bases numbered 4, after V lost 0 bases and J lost 4 bases. Germline CDR1 DFQATT, CDR2 SNEGSKA (reference sequence). DNA for the CDR3: TGCAGTGCTAGAGAGGGAGCGGGAGGGCCAGATACGCAGTATTTT. Translation: CSAREGAGGPDTQYF.

V gene TRBV30 combines with J gene TRBJ2-5; weak D call: TRBD2 (6 bases). This CDR3 region has 15 residues. V was trimmed by 2 bases and J by 2 bases, leaving 15 bases between them. Germline-derived CDR1 and CDR2 are GTSNPN and SVGIG (reference sequence). In DNA form, the CDR3 reads TGTGCCTGGAGTCAGGAAGCGGGCGTACAAGAGACCCAGTACTTC. Protein sequence: CAWSQEAGVQETQYF.

This chain joins TRBV10-3 and TRBJ2-3, with a tentative D call TRBD2 (6 bases). V shed 0 bases and J shed 0 bases, with 7 bases lying between them. The CDR3 length is 15 residues. Per the germline V gene, CDR1 is ENHRY and CDR2 is SYGVKD. CDR3 in amino acids: CAISESSGSTDTQYF. The CDR3 DNA reads TGTGCCATCAGTGAGTCGAGCGGGAGCACAGATACGCAGTATTTT.

The V and J genes are TRBV6-1 and TRBJ1-3; D gene unclear. CDR3 size: 14 residues. CDR1 and CDR2 from the germline V gene are MNHNS and SASEGT. Deletions cut 3 bases from V and 0 bases from J, with 6 bases between. CDR3 in amino acids: CASSETYSGNTIYF. For the CDR3, the DNA is TGTGCCAGCAGTGAGACGTACTCTGGAAACACCATATATTTT.

CDR3 protein: CSAPRQGYEQYF. CDR3 nucleotide sequence: TGCAGTGCTCCTCGACAGGGGTACGAGCAGTACTTC. V and J are TRBV20-1 and TRBJ2-7; 8 positions agree with TRBD1. The CDR3 consists of 12 residues. The germline V gene encodes CDR1 DFQATT and CDR2 SNEGSKA (reference sequence). With V trimmed by 5 bases and J by 4 bases, 4 bases remained unmatched.

The chain couples TRBV20-1 to TRBJ2-1; 7 bases align to TRBD1. CDR3 length: 13 amino acids. After removal of 7 bases from V and 6 bases from J, the junction contained 9 bases not matched to a gene. Germline loops: CDR1 DFQATT, CDR2 SNEGSKA (reference sequence). The CDR3 loop reads CSVSQGQINEQFF. The CDR3 nucleotides read TGCAGTGTAAGCCAGGGACAGATCAATGAGCAGTTCTTC.

The chain has TRBV10-3 and TRBJ2-5; possible D gene TRBD2, 6 bases. CDR1 and CDR2 (germline): ENHRY, SYGVKD. This CDR3 comprises 13 residues. Trimming removed 10 bases at V and 9 bases at J, with 21 bases between. This CDR3 reads CATTGTPGIAQYF. For the CDR3, the DNA is TGTGCCACAACCGGGACTCCGGGGATTGCCCAGTACTTC.

This clonotype was found a few times. The chain recombines TRBV20-1 with TRBJ2-2; D is unclear. Trimming pared 6 bases from V and 8 bases from J, leaving 16 bases between. The CDR3 consists of 13 residues. Germline assignment: CDR1 DFQATT and CDR2 SNEGSKA (reference sequence). The DNA for the CDR3 is TGCAGTGCCTATAACCTAGGCCTGGGGGAGCTGTTTTTT. Amino acid sequence: CSAYNLGLGELFF.

This sequence joins TRBV20-1 and TRBJ2-7; D assignment may be TRBD1 or TRBD2 (6 bases each). Germline CDR1 is DFQATT and CDR2 is SNEGSKA (reference sequence). V dropped 0 bases and J dropped 4 bases, with 16 bases sitting between them. The length of the CDR3 is 15 residues. DNA for the CDR3: TGCAGTGCTAGAGATTTACACAGGGCGGGGTACGAGCAGTACTTC. Residues: CSARDLHRAGYEQYF.

V and J are TRBV19 and TRBJ2-7; perhaps TRBD2 as D (5 bases). The germline V and J ends were trimmed by 5 bases and 4 bases, with 15 bases remaining between them. This CDR3 contains 14 residues. CDR1 is LNHDA and CDR2 is SQIVND in the germline V gene (reference sequence). The CDR3 DNA is TGTGCCAGTAGTCCGGGCCTGAGGAGGTACGAGCAGTACTTC. Translation gives CASSPGLRRYEQYF.

This clonotype appeared once. The chain carries TRBV6-5 and TRBJ2-5; D possibly matches TRBD1 or TRBD2 (5 bases each). V gave up 3 bases and J gave up 5 bases, with 16 bases separating them. The CDR3 sequence is 15 residues long. Germline V lookup: CDR1 MNHEY, CDR2 SVGAGI. The CDR3 region has the DNA TGTGCCAGCAGTTATAGGTCGCCTGGGACGGAGACCCAGTACTTC. Translation gives CASSYRSPGTETQYF.

The V gene is TRBV6-1, the J gene TRBJ2-2, with D perhaps matching TRBD2 (6 bases). The CDR3 length is 15 residues. CDR1 is MNHNS, CDR2 SASEGT, per germline. V was clipped by 6 bases and J by 3 bases, with 14 bases between them. CDR3 bases: TGTGCCAGCAGGAGGAGGGTGGGTGACACCGGGGAGCTGTTTTTT. This codes for CASRRRVGDTGELFF.

The count of this clonotype is one. The rearrangement links TRBV6-2 or TRBV6-3 to TRBJ1-1; no clear D gene. V was clipped by 2 bases and J by 8 bases, with 12 bases between them. Per the germline V gene, CDR1 is MNHEY and CDR2 is SVGEGT. CDR3 size: 13 residues. The DNA of the CDR3 is TGTGCCAGCAGTTACCTGGACCGGGCGGAAGCTTTCTTT. Amino acids: CASSYLDRAEAFF.

V usage is TRBV28 and J usage is TRBJ2-7, with D tentatively TRBD1 or TRBD2 (5 bases each). V dropped 6 bases and J dropped 3 bases, with 12 bases sitting between them. The CDR3 length is 13 residues. Germline assignment: CDR1 MDHEN and CDR2 SYDVKM. Here the CDR3 DNA reads TGTGCCAGCAGCAGGGAGACGATCTACGAGCAGTACTTC. Its protein product is CASSRETIYEQYF. Based on the CDR3 plus reference TRBV28 and TRBJ2-7, the full variable domain is DVKVTQSSRYLVKRTGEKVFLECVQDMDHENMFWYRQDPGLGLRLIYFSYDVKMKEKGDIPEGYSVSREKKERFSLILESASTNQTSMYLCASSRETIYEQYFGPGTRLTVT.